This T cell receptor (beta chain) was recovered during a study of tissue T cells after allogeneic stem cell transplantation. CDR3 sequences, V/J genes, frequencies and template counts came from survey-depth TCRbeta sequencing. Here immunoSEQ multiplex PCR was the method, and the copy in TCRdb shows in-frame clones only, minus some. The profile covers some 47,000 clones, with about three quarters appearing a single time and around 0.5% taken by the ten largest. Germline V gene data show CDR1 as SNHLY and CDR2 as FYNGKV (reference sequence). V shed 4 bases and J shed 1 base, with 7 bases lying between them. The CDR3 has 14 residues. On this clone: The listed genes are named as in mouse. The read terminates 1 residue before the CDR3 end, so the remaining end is supplied by the germline J gene.

The receptor's source is a pool of C57BL/6 mice in good health. The chain carries TRBV3 and TRBJ2-2; D not resolved. The sequencing input was sorted cells pooled from one or two spleens. The sequenced CDR3 bases are TGTGCCAGCAGCTGGAACAGAAACACCGGGCAGCTCTAC. Its translation: CASSWNRNTGQLY. The complete CDR3 sequence is CASSWNRNTGQLYF.